This T cell receptor (beta chain) derives from a study of Ad26.COV2.S vaccination and SARS-CoV-2 variants (dated by TCRdb to the early 2020s). The study in broad terms: Donors in the vaccine arm were drawn from COV1001, a multicentre, randomized, double-blind, placebo-controlled phase I-IIa trial testing Ad26.COV2.S in healthy adults. Ad26.COV2.S was administered intramuscularly at 5 x 10^10 or 1 x 10^11 viral particles, either as a single shot or as two shots given 56 days apart. TCRbeta repertoire sequencing served as the tool for gauging how specific and how broad the SARS-CoV-2-reactive T cell receptors were following Ad26.COV2.S vaccination. The TCR-sequenced set comprised about 32 samples: about 19 Ad26.COV2.S vaccine recipients, 5 placebo recipients and 8 SARS-CoV-2 convalescent individuals. Participants in the trial were split at random into five groups of five each, receiving low-dose or high-dose Ad26.COV2.S once or twice, or else placebo on both occasions. Blinding of investigators to trial group allocation was maintained during experiments and outcome assessment. General findings and caveats noted by the study authors: Non-spike TCR breadth was comparable between vaccine and placebo recipients, consistent with the vaccine containing only spike. According to the authors, total T cell responses may have been underestimated by the TCR breadth and depth analyses. After vaccination, spike-specific CD8+ and CD4+ T cell responses were reported to show substantial breadth. Comparing responses between vaccine doses or regimens was not something the study was powered to do. Spike-specific TCR breadth was higher in Ad26.COV2.S recipients than in placebo recipients (P = 0.0014).

At the junction V is shortened by 2 bases and J by 0 bases, with 14 bases in between. Looking up the germline V gene yields CDR1 SGHTS and CDR2 YDEGEE. The CDR3 sequence holds 16 residues, the cysteine and phenylalanine included. Of the read, only the CDR3 DNA is kept; its 48 bases are in frame from base 1. Taken with the paper, the label for treatment or condition translates to: 19 received Ad26.COV2.S at low or high dose, single or two shots; 5 received placebo; per-sample allocation not given. For vaccine and placebo recipients, the sequenced repertoires came from samples collected on day 63 after the first injection. Between 29 July and 7 August 2020, Cohort 1b enrolled some 25 adults aged 18-55 years at one site in Boston, USA. Ad26.COV2.S consisted of a replication-incompetent adenovirus type 26 vector by which a prefusion-stabilized SARS-CoV-2 spike protein from the original Wuhan strain was expressed.

A note on this clone: Its antigen target is currently unknown. No much larger clone exists at a distance of one base, and base qualities are not known.

The immunoSEQ Assay was used to sequence TCRbeta CDR3 regions. After extraction, genomic DNA underwent amplification by bias-controlled multiplex PCR, followed by high-throughput sequencing. On the authors' methods: To quantify the absolute abundance of every unique TCRbeta CDR3 region, sequences were collapsed and filtered. Usable DNA was measured by amplifying reference genes present in all nucleated cells, and TCRbeta template counts were normalized to that usable DNA to estimate T cell fraction. Repertoire TCRs were annotated as SARS-CoV-2-specific by exact matching of V gene, CDR3 amino acid sequence and J gene to a known reactive TCR set. The reference SARS-CoV-2 TCR set was derived from MIRA and filtered for enrichment in COVID-19-positive ImmuneCODE repertoires, a step that removed public or cross-reactive TCRs. Drawing on the MIRA antigens, annotated TCRs were analysed further at the level of specific ORF or position within ORF. Breadth was defined as the number of annotated unique rearrangements divided by the total number of unique productive rearrangements, and depth was defined as the summed frequency of the annotated unique rearrangements. Two-sided Wilcoxon rank-sum tests were applied when comparing TCR breadth between groups. In TCRdb, the immuneACCESS table is reduced to in-frame sequences with V and J assigned. These tables do not hold every clone; where another copy was compared, an unresolved V gene accounts for under half, and the others remain unexplained. That table furnishes V, J and clone size, whereas the DNA furnished D and trimming. Present in this sample are about 440,000 clones, about 90% of which were seen just once. Of the sample, less than 4.5% is held by the ten largest clones.

The TCR sequence derives from a person aged 18-65 years who received the Ad26.COV2.S COVID-19 vaccine or a placebo. This sequence uses TRBV5-8 and TRBJ1-1; D gene: possibly TRBD1, on 6 matching bases. The input for sequencing was peripheral blood, taken in a trial of Ad26.COV2.S vaccine versus placebo. The nucleotides read TGTGCCAGCAGCTTCGGGGGCTTCTGGATGAACACTGAAGCTTTCTTT. This encodes CASSFGGFWMNTEAFF.